The sequence of this T cell receptor beta chain was determined in a study of blood T cell repertoires in COVID-19. Methods used by the authors: Nucleated cell counts were estimated from reference gene primer amplification. This table comes from immunoSEQ multiplex PCR, and its TCRdb copy is limited to in-frame clones, with some not included. That table furnishes V, J and clone size, whereas the DNA furnished D and trimming. This sample has approximately 300,000 clones, with roughly 90% found just once. In terms of age and location, participants ranged from roughly 18 to 100 years and lived in under 30 US areas. Self-reported history from a screening survey and questionnaire set each donor's cohort. The V end lost 5 bases, the J end lost 6 bases, and 19 bases lay between the germline ends. The CDR3 has 15 residues. Looked up from germline, CDR1 is MGHDK and CDR2 is SYGVNS.

The sample consisted of PBMCs or T cells enriched from blood (not recorded which). This receptor was taken from a young woman who had been exposed to COVID-19. This chain connects TRBV25-1 to TRBJ1-2; a possible D gene is TRBD1 (6 bases). CDR3 DNA sequence: TGTGCCAGCAGTACGGGTTGGGGGGGCGGAAATGGCTACACCTTC. Protein: CASSTGWGGGNGYTF.